The next 27 T cell receptor beta chains were all read from a single sample in a study of T cell repertoires in aging, cancer and after chemotherapy. The template was genomic DNA from peripheral blood, not RNA. A mixed TRB-A/B primer pool amplified rearranged TRB by multiplex touch-down PCR. TCRdb used MiXCR to reprocess the multiplex PCR reads, holding one entry per CDR3 protein. The repertoire holds around 13,000 distinct CDR3 sequences, with approximately 34% as singletons. Sequenced sample: blood. The origin of the receptors is a human donor in good health. The donor label of this sample is uncertain.

This clonotype was seen more than once but under ten times. The chain is built from TRBV12-3 or TRBV12-4 and TRBJ2-3, with TRBD2 matching 10 bases. V lost 8 bases, J lost 4 bases, and 3 bases stayed unmatched. This CDR3 has 13 residues. CDR3 DNA: TGTGCCAGCTCCAGCGGGAGGGCAGATACGCAGTATTTT. Protein: CASSSGRADTQYF.

The table lists this clonotype with a few counts. The chain carries TRBV19 and TRBJ2-1; 10 nucleotides line up with TRBD1. V lost 5 bases, J lost 6 bases, and 7 bases stayed unmatched. This CDR3 has 15 amino acids. The germline V gene encodes CDR1 LNHDA and CDR2 SQIVND (reference sequence). CDR3 coding DNA: TGTGCCAGTAGTTCCCGGACAGGGGGTCCCAATGAGCAGTTCTTC. This codes for CASSSRTGGPNEQFF.

V usage is TRBV12-3 or TRBV12-4 and J usage is TRBJ1-2; perhaps TRBD1 as D (6 bases). V was clipped by 3 bases and J by 8 bases, with 16 bases between them. The length of the CDR3 is 14 residues. The CDR3 nucleotides read TGTGCCAGCAGTTTGACAGGTACGGGGCGCGGCTACACCTTC. This gives the protein CASSLTGTGRGYTF.

As to this clonotype: A much larger clone differs from this one at a single base, so this may be a read error. This rearrangement joins TRBV19 to TRBJ2-3; 8 nucleotides match TRBD1. Looked up from germline, CDR1 is LNHDA and CDR2 is SQIVND (reference sequence). With V trimmed by 5 bases and J by 0 bases, 7 bases remained unmatched. The CDR3 length is 16 residues. The CDR3 DNA is TGTGCCAGTAGTTACACAGGGGGTCGGAGCACAGATACGCAGTATTTT. This translates into CASSYTGGRSTDTQYF.

V usage is TRBV5-4 and J usage is TRBJ2-5; possibly TRBD2 for D (5 bases). The CDR3 consists of 14 residues. The germline V and J ends were trimmed by 5 bases and 5 bases, with 16 bases remaining between them. Germline V gives CDR1 SGHNT, CDR2 YYREEE (reference sequence). The DNA for the CDR3 is TGTGCCAGCAGGACGGAGGTTGGGCAGGAGACCCAGTACTTC. It translates to CASRTEVGQETQYF.

This chain connects TRBV27 to TRBJ1-2; D call uncertain. Per the germline V gene, CDR1 is MNHEY and CDR2 is SMNVEV (reference sequence). V was clipped by 6 bases and J by 2 bases, with 22 bases between them. The CDR3 is made up of 17 amino acids. This CDR3 is CASSPTKWEVDNYGYTF. The CDR3, as DNA: TGTGCCAGCAGCCCAACAAAATGGGAAGTGGACAACTATGGCTACACCTTC.

CDR3 loop: CASSLKRVSVSYEQYF. The CDR3, as DNA: TGTGCCAGCAGCCTAAAGCGGGTGTCCGTTTCCTACGAGCAGTACTTC. The chain employs TRBV5-6 and TRBJ2-7; possibly TRBD2 for D (6 bases). The germline gives CDR1 SGHDT, CDR2 YYEEEE. CDR3 length: 16 amino acids. Trimming took 4 bases from V and 1 from J, leaving 18 bases between them.

The chain employs TRBV27 and TRBJ2-1, with 7 bases fitting TRBD1. Germline CDR1 and CDR2: MNHEY and SMNVEV (reference sequence). After removal of 6 bases from V and 0 bases from J, the junction contained 14 bases not matched to a gene. The length of the CDR3 is 18 residues. The CDR3 here is CASRPGQTYRSSYNEQFF. DNA of the CDR3: TGTGCCAGCAGACCGGGACAGACTTACCGAAGCTCCTACAATGAGCAGTTCTTC.

V is TRBV5-6 and J is TRBJ2-7, with 9 bases lining up with TRBD1. Germline CDR1 is SGHDT and CDR2 is YYEEEE. With V trimmed by 4 bases and J by 3 bases, 8 bases remained unmatched. CDR3 length: 15 amino acids. The CDR3 coding sequence is TGTGCCAGCAGCCGTAAACCGGGACAGGGCTACGAGCAGTACTTC. It codes for CASSRKPGQGYEQYF.

In its sample, this clonotype was seen a few times. The V call is TRBV6-1, the J call TRBJ2-3; D uncertain. Trimming took off 7 bases at V and 4 bases at J, with 9 bases between the two ends. CDR3 length: 12 residues. Germline CDR1 and CDR2: MNHNS and SASEGT. CDR3 DNA sequence: TGTGCCAGCACCTCTATGGCAGATACGCAGTATTTT. Protein product: CASTSMADTQYF.

The sample holds a few counts of this clonotype. V and J are TRBV6-5 and TRBJ2-1; TRBD2 matches at 9 bases. The CDR3 has 15 residues. The J segment lost 5 bases and the V segment lost 5 bases, leaving 7 bases of the junction unmatched. CDR1 MNHEY and CDR2 SVGAGI come from the germline V gene. The CDR3 region is CASSRSGSADNEQFF. In DNA form, the CDR3 reads TGTGCCAGCAGTCGTAGCGGGAGCGCGGACAATGAGCAGTTCTTC.

This chain links TRBV5-5 with TRBJ2-7; 9 bases fit TRBD1. V lost 2 bases to trimming and J lost 0 bases; unmatched junction nucleotides: 12. From germline, CDR1 is SGHKS and CDR2 YYEKEE (reference sequence). CDR3 size: 18 residues. The CDR3: CASSFETGGMGGSYEQYF. The DNA for the CDR3 is TGTGCCAGCAGCTTTGAGACAGGGGGAATGGGTGGCTCCTACGAGCAGTACTTC. The full variable domain, completed using reference TRBV5-5 and TRBJ2-7, is DAGVTQSPTHLIKTRGQQVTLRCSPISGHKSVSWYQQVLGQGPQFIFQYYEKEERGRGNFPDRFSARQFPNYSSELNVNALLLGDSALYLCASSFETGGMGGSYEQYFGPGTRLTVT.

This clonotype came up a few times. This chain links TRBV19 with TRBJ2-5; 7 bases map to TRBD1. Trimming removed 3 bases from V and 4 bases from J; junction bases left unmatched: 11. CDR3 size: 16 residues. Germline V lookup: CDR1 LNHDA, CDR2 SQIVND (reference sequence). The CDR3 protein is CASSISGQARGETQYF. The CDR3 coding sequence is TGTGCCAGTAGTATCTCTGGACAGGCGAGAGGAGAGACCCAGTACTTC.

This clonotype was detected a few times. The rearrangement joins TRBV6-5 to TRBJ2-2; D possibly uses TRBD1 or TRBD2 (5 bases each). Trimming stripped 8 bases from V and 1 base from J, with 14 bases between. Germline loops: CDR1 MNHEY, CDR2 SVGAGI. CDR3 length: 15 residues. The CDR3 is CASGPGPRNTGELFF. In DNA form, the CDR3 reads TGTGCCAGCGGCCCGGGACCAAGGAACACCGGGGAGCTGTTTTTT.

This rearrangement joins TRBV15 to TRBJ1-4; D remains unclear. From germline, CDR1 is LNHNV and CDR2 YYDKDF (reference sequence). V was trimmed by 1 base and J by 4 bases, leaving 4 bases between them. The CDR3 totals 13 residues. CDR3 region: CATSRVLNEKLFF. The CDR3 nucleotides read TGTGCCACCAGCAGAGTCCTTAATGAAAAACTGTTTTTT.

The chain couples TRBV13 to TRBJ2-2, with 9 bases that match TRBD1. The CDR3 has 16 amino acids. J gave up 5 bases and V 5 bases, and 9 bases lay outside the gene matches. Germline CDR1 reads PRHDT; CDR2 reads FYEKMQ (reference sequence). Written as DNA, the CDR3 is TGTGCCAGCAGCGGAACAGGGGGCGCTTTTACCGGGGAGCTGTTTTTT. It encodes CASSGTGGAFTGELFF.

The chain has TRBV27 and TRBJ2-5, with D possibly TRBD2 on 5 matching bases. V was pared by 2 bases and J by 5 bases, with 9 bases between. In germline, CDR1 is MNHEY, CDR2 SMNVEV (reference sequence). The CDR3 length is 13 residues. The CDR3 spells CASSLEGGETQYF. CDR3 DNA sequence: TGTGCCAGCAGTTTAGAGGGCGGGGAGACCCAGTACTTC.

J is TRBJ2-7 and V is TRBV11-1; D unclear. This CDR3 region has 12 residues. V lost 4 bases and J lost 3, with 7 bases in between. Germline assignment: CDR1 SGHAT and CDR2 FQDESV (reference sequence). CDR3 bases: TGTGCCAGCAGCTCCCAGGACTACGAGCAGTACTTC. Translation: CASSSQDYEQYF.

The chain links TRBV6-1 to TRBJ1-1, with D tentatively TRBD1 (5 bases). V shed 3 bases and J shed 5 bases, with 13 bases lying between them. Germline V lookup: CDR1 MNHNS, CDR2 SASEGT. CDR3 length: 14 amino acids. The CDR3: CASSDGVGGTEAFF. The CDR3 DNA reads TGTGCCAGCAGTGACGGAGTGGGGGGGACTGAAGCTTTCTTT.

Judged by abundance, this clonotype is medium-sized. The chain recombines TRBV29-1 with TRBJ2-5; D gene uncertain. In germline, CDR1 is SQVTM, CDR2 ANQGSEA. The CDR3 spans 15 residues. Deletions cut 3 bases from V and 2 bases from J, with 16 bases between. CDR3 sequence reads: CSVDMGSWRQETQYF. The CDR3 DNA follows: TGCAGCGTTGATATGGGTTCTTGGCGGCAAGAGACCCAGTACTTC.

This chain uses TRBV6-4 with TRBJ1-6, with D possibly being TRBD1 (6 bases). The V end lost 0 bases, the J end lost 9 bases, and 12 bases lay between the germline ends. This CDR3 has 15 amino acids. Per the germline V gene, CDR1 is MRHNA and CDR2 is SNTAGT. The chain's CDR3 is CASSDSTGSSSPLHF. DNA for the CDR3: TGTGCCAGCAGTGACTCCACAGGGTCGAGTTCACCCCTCCACTTT.

Judged by abundance, this clonotype is medium-sized. The gene calls are TRBV19 and TRBJ1-2, with unresolved D. The CDR3 runs 13 residues. Germline V CDR1 and CDR2: LNHDA, SQIVND (reference sequence). Trimming cost V 1 base and J 5 bases, with 8 bases left between them. The chain's CDR3 is CASSIGLQYGYTF. Here the CDR3 DNA reads TGTGCCAGTAGTATAGGTCTGCAGTATGGCTACACCTTC.

This clonotype was recorded a few times. This chain connects TRBV27 to TRBJ1-6, with 8 bases aligning to TRBD1. After removal of 6 bases from V and 7 bases from J, the junction contained 5 bases not matched to a gene. There are 14 residues in the CDR3. In germline, CDR1 is MNHEY, CDR2 SMNVEV (reference sequence). DNA for the CDR3: TGTGCCAGCAGGGATGACAGGGGAAATTCACCCCTCCACTTT. The encoded protein is CASRDDRGNSPLHF.

The chain combines TRBV6-6 with TRBJ2-3, with 7 bases aligning to TRBD2. Germline lookup yields CDR1 MNHNY and CDR2 SVGAGI (reference sequence). With 6 bases clipped from V and 6 bases from J, the junction kept 9 bases outside the gene matches. The CDR3 is 14 amino acids. The CDR3 DNA sequence: TGTGCCAGCAGAGGACTAGTGGCGTCGGATACGCAGTATTTT. It is translated as CASRGLVASDTQYF.

This clonotype counts as medium-sized. The chain has TRBV29-1 and TRBJ2-6; D call uncertain. Germline V gives CDR1 SQVTM, CDR2 ANQGSEA. The CDR3 extends over 13 amino acids. Trimming pared 5 bases from V and 4 bases from J, leaving 9 bases between. The CDR3 nucleotides are TGCAGCGTTTTAGGGTCCGGGGCCAACGTCCTGACTTTC. It encodes CSVLGSGANVLTF.

V is TRBV14 and J is TRBJ2-2; 8 positions match TRBD2. The CDR3 loop spans 16 amino acids. The junction had 4 bases not matched to a gene; V was cut back by 1 base and J by 3 bases. CDR1 is SGHDN and CDR2 is FVKESK in the germline V gene. The CDR3 DNA reads as TGTGCCAGCAGCCAAGTAAAAGCGGGAGACACCGGGGAGCTGTTTTTT. This gives the protein CASSQVKAGDTGELFF. The whole variable domain, remainder taken from reference TRBV14 and TRBJ2-2, is EAGVTQFPSHSVIEKGQTVTLRCDPISGHDNLYWYRRVMGKEIKFLLHFVKESKQDESGMPNNRFLAERTGGTYSTLKVQPAELEDSGVYFCASSQVKAGDTGELFFGEGSRLTVL.

V usage is TRBV12-3 or TRBV12-4 and J usage is TRBJ2-2, with D possibly being TRBD1 (6 bases). The V end lost 1 base, the J end lost 6 bases, and 6 bases lay between the germline ends. The CDR3 runs to 13 residues. The CDR3: CASSLEGAGELFF. CDR3 DNA: TGTGCCAGCAGTTTAGAGGGGGCCGGGGAGCTGTTTTTT.